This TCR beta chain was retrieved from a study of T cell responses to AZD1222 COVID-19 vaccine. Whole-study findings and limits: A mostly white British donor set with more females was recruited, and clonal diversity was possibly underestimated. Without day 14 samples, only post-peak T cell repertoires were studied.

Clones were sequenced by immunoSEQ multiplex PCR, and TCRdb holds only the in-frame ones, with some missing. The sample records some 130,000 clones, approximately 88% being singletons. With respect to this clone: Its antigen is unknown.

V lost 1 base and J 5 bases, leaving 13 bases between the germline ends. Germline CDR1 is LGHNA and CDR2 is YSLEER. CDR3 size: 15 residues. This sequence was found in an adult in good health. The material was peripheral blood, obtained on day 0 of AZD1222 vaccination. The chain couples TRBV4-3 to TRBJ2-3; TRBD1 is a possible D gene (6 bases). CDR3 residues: CASSQVSGVGDTQYF. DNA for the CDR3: TGCGCCAGCAGCCAAGTATCAGGGGTAGGAGATACGCAGTATTTT.